This T cell receptor (beta chain) was sequenced in a study of early stage breast cancer tumors. A word on this clone: Its antigen is not known.

Study results and limitations: Enriched TCRB sequences shared across patients were mostly commonly generated sequences. Tumors had approximately 2.5-fold higher T cell density than normal breast.

Deletions cut 1 base from V and 4 bases from J, with 13 bases between. Germline assignment: CDR1 PRHDT and CDR2 FYEKMQ (reference sequence). The CDR3 extends over 16 amino acids. About 17-50 mg of tumor tissue was diced per sample. Assay: immunoSEQ multiplex PCR; the TCRdb copy retains only in-frame clones and omits some. The sample lists a few thousand clones; 55% to 75% were seen once. This chain connects TRBV13 to TRBJ2-2, with D unresolved. Sequenced sample: breast tumor tissue. The source is a person between 55 and 69 years old with breast cancer. The CDR3 nucleotides are TGTGCCAGCAGCTTAGATACTGGGTTGGGCACCGGGGAGCTGTTTTTT. Translated, it gives CASSLDTGLGTGELFF.